Listed below are T cell receptor beta chains from one sample, sequenced in a study of shared clonotypes between healthy human individuals. TCRdb's table, derived via immunoSEQ multiplex PCR, lists solely in-frame clones and lacks some. The repertoire holds some 2,000,000 clones, with just under 95% as singletons. The sequencing sample was made of naive CD8+ T cells sorted from blood. All receptors derive from a man aged 18 to 35 in good health. The CDR3 runs from the conserved cysteine through the conserved F or W. Fields, in order: V gene, D gene, J gene, clone size, CDR3 DNA, CDR3 protein. The D gene is left open where the match is weak. Some rows have no size entry. The others give once, few or many, or a class for an expanded clone.

TRBV5-1	TRBD2	TRBJ2-7	.	TGCGCCAGCACCGACCTTTCGGGACTATCAGGCTACGAGCAGTACTTC	CASTDLSGLSGYEQYF
TRBV5-1	.	TRBJ2-1	.	TGCGCCAGCAGCTTTGATATTCCAGGGGATGAGCAGTTCTTC	CASSFDIPGDEQFF
TRBV4-3	.	TRBJ2-7	.	TGCGCCAGCAGCCAAGGTGTGGCCTACGAGCAGTACTTC	CASSQGVAYEQYF
TRBV25-1	.	TRBJ2-2	.	TGTGCCAGCAGTGCTGCTCCCACCGGGGAGCTGTTTTTT	CASSAAPTGELFF
TRBV27	.	TRBJ2-6	.	TGTGCCAGCAGGACGAGTACCTCTGGGGCCAACGTCCTGACTTTC	CASRTSTSGANVLTF
TRBV29-1	.	TRBJ2-7	.	TGCAGCGCTGAGACAGGAGACTCCTACGAGCAGTACTTC	CSAETGDSYEQYF
TRBV19	TRBD1	TRBJ2-7	.	TGTGCCAGTAGTCCACAGGGGGGACCCTACGAGCAGTACTTC	CASSPQGGPYEQYF
TRBV27	TRBD1	TRBJ1-2	.	TGTGCCAGCAGCCCCAGGGGGCCTAACTATGGCTACACCTTC	CASSPRGPNYGYTF
TRBV13	.	TRBJ2-2	.	TGTGCCAGCAGCTCCGGGAACACCGGGGAGCTGTTTTTT	CASSSGNTGELFF
TRBV7-9	TRBD2	TRBJ2-3	.	TGTGCCAGCAGCTTAGCTAGCGGGGGGTATACTAGCACAGATACGCAGTATTTT	CASSLASGGYTSTDTQYF
TRBV11-2	.	TRBJ1-2	.	TGTGCCAGCAGCTCAGGCGGACAGACTAACTATGGCTACACCTTC	CASSSGGQTNYGYTF
TRBV7-3	TRBD1	TRBJ2-2	.	TGTGCCAGCAGCTTACTAGGACAGGGCGGCGGGGAGCTGTTTTTT	CASSLLGQGGGELFF
TRBV13	TRBD2	TRBJ2-7	.	TGTGCCAGCAGCGGGACACGGGAGGGGTACTACGAGCAGTACTTC	CASSGTREGYYEQYF
TRBV20-1	TRBD1	TRBJ1-1	once	TGCAGTGCTAGAGAGGACAGGGGGCTTGTCTTT	CSAREDRGLVF
TRBV4-1	TRBD2	TRBJ2-7	.	TGCGCCAGCAGCCCGGCTAGCGGGGGGCCCTACGAGCAGTACTTC	CASSPASGGPYEQYF
TRBV4-1	.	TRBJ2-7	.	TGCGCCAGCAGCCAAGCCCTCGGAGGCTACGAGCAGTACTTC	CASSQALGGYEQYF
TRBV6-5	.	TRBJ1-1	.	TGTGCCAGCAGTTACAGCACAGGAAACACTGAAGCTTTCTTT	CASSYSTGNTEAFF
TRBV4-1	.	TRBJ2-7	.	TGCGCCAGCAGCCAAACCAACTCCTACGAGCAGTACTTC	CASSQTNSYEQYF
TRBV5-4	.	TRBJ2-1	.	TGTGCCAGCAGCTTGTCGGGCGATGAGCAGTTCTTC	CASSLSGDEQFF
TRBV4-1	TRBD1	TRBJ1-2	.	TGCGCCAGCAGCCAACCCGGGACAGGGAACTATGGCTACACCTTC	CASSQPGTGNYGYTF
TRBV4-3	.	TRBJ1-3	.	TGCGCCAGCAGCCAAGATCGGGAGTCGAGCTCTGGAAACACCATATATTTT	CASSQDRESSSGNTIYF
TRBV6-5	TRBD1	TRBJ2-7	.	TGTGCCAGCAGCCCCGACAGGGACCCCTACGAGCAGTACTTC	CASSPDRDPYEQYF
TRBV13	.	TRBJ1-1	.	TGTGCCAGCAGCGACTCTCGGGGGAACACTGAAGCTTTCTTT	CASSDSRGNTEAFF
TRBV27	.	TRBJ1-5	.	TGTGCCAGCGGCTCGGCTGGGCCCCAGCATTTT	CASGSAGPQHF
TRBV29-1	TRBD1	TRBJ2-5	.	TGCAGCGTTAGGGACAGGGGCGGGCAAGAGACCCAGTACTTC	CSVRDRGGQETQYF
TRBV4-1	.	TRBJ2-2	once	TGCGCCAGCAGCCATGGTTCCGCGCGCACCGGGGAGCTGTTTTTT	CASSHGSARTGELFF
TRBV7-2	.	TRBJ2-7	.	TGTGCCAGCAGCTTTCCGGGACCTTCGGGCGAGCAGTACTTC	CASSFPGPSGEQYF
TRBV6-1	.	TRBJ1-3	.	TGTGCCAGCAGTGAAGTCCTCGAAGACACCATATATTTT	CASSEVLEDTIYF
TRBV10-2	.	TRBJ1-6	.	TGCGCCAGCAGTGAGACACACGCCTATAATTCACCCCTCCACTTT	CASSETHAYNSPLHF
TRBV5-1	TRBD1	TRBJ1-1	.	TGCGCCAGCAGCGTCAGGGGGCCGAACACTGAAGCTTTCTTT	CASSVRGPNTEAFF
TRBV5-1	.	TRBJ2-7	.	TGCGCCAGCAGCTTGGGACCGACAGGACCTCCCTACGAGCAGTACTTC	CASSLGPTGPPYEQYF
TRBV27	.	TRBJ2-5	few	TGTGCCAGCAGTTTAATCTTCCAAGAGACCCAGTACTTC	CASSLIFQETQYF
TRBV6-5	.	TRBJ1-1	once	TGTGCCAGCAGTTACTCGGGGTTGAACACTGAAGCTTTCTTT	CASSYSGLNTEAFF
TRBV9	.	TRBJ2-7	few	TGTGCCAGCAGCGTAGGGCCCGCCCGAGAGCAGTACTTC	CASSVGPAREQYF
TRBV7-9	.	TRBJ2-7	.	TGTGCCAGCAGCCCCCGAACTAGCTACGAGCAGTACTTC	CASSPRTSYEQYF
TRBV4-1	.	TRBJ2-7	.	TGCGCCAGCAGCCAAGATGACAGGGGAGGGTACGAGCAGTACTTC	CASSQDDRGGYEQYF
TRBV5-1	.	TRBJ1-2	.	TGCGCCAGCGCCGGAGGTGGCCAATTCTATGGCTACACCTTC	CASAGGGQFYGYTF
TRBV4-3	.	TRBJ1-2	.	TGCGCCAGCAGCCAAGAAACAGGGTACGACTACACCTTC	CASSQETGYDYTF
TRBV4-1	TRBD2	TRBJ2-3	.	TGCGCCAGCAGCCCAACTAGCGGGGGGTTGGGAGATACGCAGTATTTT	CASSPTSGGLGDTQYF
TRBV27	.	TRBJ2-3	.	TGTGCCAGCAGTCCCGGGGGGCTTGGCACAGATACGCAGTATTTT	CASSPGGLGTDTQYF
TRBV27	.	TRBJ2-2	few	TGTGCCAGCAGTTTAGGGCAGAACACCGGGGAGCTGTTTTTT	CASSLGQNTGELFF
TRBV11-2	TRBD1	TRBJ2-3	.	TGTGCCAGCAGCGGGCGGACAGGGGTGGATACGCAGTATTTT	CASSGRTGVDTQYF
TRBV4-1	.	TRBJ2-7	.	TGCGCCAGCAGCCAAGTACCCGCCTACGAGCAGTACTTC	CASSQVPAYEQYF